This is a list of T cell receptor beta chains from one sample in a study of T-cell memory formation after mild COVID-19. TCRdb called the 5' RACE reads again in MiXCR, with one record for every CDR3 protein. The sample holds approximately 210,000 distinct CDR3 sequences; about a sixth are singletons and the top ten take 2% to 2.5%. Sequencing input: PBMCs or a T cell subset sorted from them (not recorded which). All receptors come from an adult woman who had mild COVID-19 (a few samples of this study predate the infection). Cell type and time point are not known. The CDR3 runs from the conserved cysteine through the conserved F or W.

>TRBV12-3/TRBV12-4
CASRVTEAFF
>TRBV3-1
CASSQMTGSTEAFF
>TRBV12-3/TRBV12-4
CASQRQLANTGELFF
>TRBV12-3/TRBV12-4
CASSLALVRQPQHF
>TRBV4-1
CASSHGRAGGSSYEQYF
>TRBV2
CASRLEAGGTEAFF
>TRBV9
CASTQRGVIDTQYF
>TRBV9
CASSPRGTGELFF
>TRBV21-1
CASSTREQYF
>TRBV29-1
CSVEVWDNYGYTF
>TRBV12-3/TRBV12-4
CASSHTLGSGTGELFF
>TRBV5-1
CASSSSGSSYEQYF
>TRBV6-1
CASSGVLNEKLFF
>TRBV27
CASSRGFSSSYEQYF
>TRBV3-1
CASKSGRSTEAFF
>TRBV6-2/TRBV6-3
CASGFPGSADTQYF
>TRBV29-1
CSGGQGGDTEAFF
>TRBV6-5
CASSYPGQGGNEQFF
>TRBV5-6
CASSLTIPAGELFF
>TRBV6-2/TRBV6-3
CASSYDGREQFF
>TRBV30
CARGSGGVSVQFF
>TRBV12-3/TRBV12-4
CASSFDLGYEQYF
>TRBV20-1
CSAIIGGTEAFF
>TRBV5-1
CASSLGGLPQETQYF
>TRBV4-2
CASSPRANLGQETQYF
>TRBV12-3/TRBV12-4
CASSFSAFGTDTQYF
>TRBV12-5
CASGGGGNQPQHF
>TRBV3-1
CASSRGLAGDTQYF
>TRBV7-7
CASSFSRGETQYF
>TRBV6-6
CASTPGGTRDYEQYF
>TRBV7-2
CASSSHTVRGTEAFF
>TRBV6-5
CASSAREGEQFF
>TRBV7-9
CASSRAGDRAADTQYF
>TRBV7-2
CASSPIQGQGNTEAFF
>TRBV6-5
CASSYSGGIGEQYF
>TRBV12-3/TRBV12-4
CASSPGQYGGQFF
>TRBV5-1
CASSRDRSLYEQYF
>TRBV6-5
CASSYGTGVQGGYTF
>TRBV20-1
CSARDRVFGQPQHF
>TRBV7-9
CADGDRGFTEAFF
>TRBV24-1
CATSDSRQGGHTEAFF
>TRBV20-1
CSAPSGGIGDTQYF
>TRBV12-3/TRBV12-4
CASSQTSGGYNEQFF
>TRBV4-3
CASSPKIIGQTYEQYF
>TRBV7-8
CASSLNRTGPICYTF
>TRBV29-1
CSVMDTPQETQYF
>TRBV24-1
CATSRESGDEQFF
>TRBV7-9
CASSFAQGAGEQYF